The 6 T cell receptor beta chains reported below all come from one sample, sequenced in a study of cytomegalovirus exposure and HLA in healthy donors. The PCR used 60 Vbeta and 13 Jbeta primers. This table comes from immunoSEQ multiplex PCR, and its TCRdb copy is limited to in-frame clones, with some not included. The table lists over 200,000 clones, about 89% of them singletons, with roughly 1% in the top ten. Sequenced sample: PBMCs. All receptors come from a woman between 18 and 30 years old in good health and CMV-seronegative.

This clone has only a few counts. The V call is TRBV4-1, the J call TRBJ2-2; 7 bases agree with TRBD2. Germline V gene lookup returns CDR1 MGHRA and CDR2 YSYEKL. V was clipped by 1 base and J by 4 bases; unmatched bases: 6. The CDR3 contains 16 residues. CDR3: CASSQVLRERTGELFF. As DNA, the CDR3 is TGCGCCAGCAGCCAAGTTCTGCGGGAGCGCACCGGGGAGCTGTTTTTT.

The chain has TRBV6-1 and TRBJ1-2; 10 nucleotides match TRBD1. V was clipped by 3 bases and J by 5 bases; unmatched bases: 3. CDR1 and CDR2 (germline): MNHNS, SASEGT. The length of the CDR3 is 14 residues. CDR3 nucleotide sequence: TGTGCCAGCAGTGATTGGGGACAGGGGTATGGCTACACCTTC. It codes for CASSDWGQGYGYTF.

The CDR3 loop is CASSRIPRGSGNQPQHF. For the CDR3, the DNA is TGCGCCAGCAGCCGGATCCCCAGGGGTTCGGGCAATCAGCCCCAGCATTTT. The chain carries TRBV4-1 and TRBJ1-5; D may be TRBD1 (6 bases). The V and J ends lost 4 bases and 2 bases respectively, with 18 bases between them. The CDR3 consists of 17 residues. Germline CDR1 reads MGHRA; CDR2 reads YSYEKL.

The chain has TRBV19 and TRBJ1-5; tentative D call: TRBD1 (5 bases). This CDR3 comprises 14 residues. CDR1 and CDR2 (germline): LNHDA, SQIVND (reference sequence). V gave up 3 bases and J gave up 1 base, with 7 bases separating them. This CDR3 reads CASSMRDSNQPQHF. In nucleotides, the CDR3 is TGTGCCAGTAGTATGCGGGACAGCAATCAGCCCCAGCATTTT.

V usage is TRBV5-1 and J usage is TRBJ2-1, with 8 bases that match TRBD2. This CDR3 has 17 amino acids. Trimming cost V 4 bases and J 4 bases; bases outside gene matches: 13. In germline, CDR1 is SGHRS, CDR2 YFSETQ. The CDR3, as DNA: TGCGCCAGCAGCGTCCATTCCGGGGGGGCAGGATACAATGAGCAGTTCTTC. This encodes CASSVHSGGAGYNEQFF. Full variable domain (remainder filled in from reference TRBV5-1 and TRBJ2-1): KAGVTQTPRYLIKTRGQQVTLSCSPISGHRSVSWYQQTPGQGLQFLFEYFSETQRNKGNFPGRFSGRQFSNSRSEMNVSTLELGDSALYLCASSVHSGGAGYNEQFFGPGTRLTVL.

The rearrangement joins TRBV29-1 to TRBJ2-5, with D possibly being TRBD1 (6 bases). V was cut by 3 bases and J by 3 bases, with 8 bases left in between. Germline V lookup: CDR1 SQVTM, CDR2 ANQGSEA. This CDR3 is 12 amino acids long. The CDR3 is CSVESGEETQYF. Written as DNA, the CDR3 is TGCAGCGTTGAGTCAGGGGAAGAGACCCAGTACTTC.